The next 25 T cell receptor beta chains were all read from a single sample in a study of cytotoxic CD8 clonotypes in ibrutinib-treated CLL. Repertoires were generated with immunoSEQ multiplex PCR, while TCRdb's copy carries only in-frame clones and drops some. The table has 200,000 to 250,000 clones, roughly three quarters seen once. Here the sequenced sample was PBMCs, taken after 12 months of ibrutinib treatment. The receptor source for this set is a human donor with chronic lymphocytic leukemia.

This chain connects TRBV10-3 to TRBJ2-1; 9 bases are shared with TRBD1. V lost 10 bases, J lost 0 bases, and 4 bases stayed unmatched. This CDR3 region has 14 residues. Germline CDR1 and CDR2: ENHRY and SYGVKD. The CDR3 coding sequence is TGTGCCAGTAGGGACAGGGTCTCCTACAATGAGCAGTTCTTC. The encoded protein is CASRDRVSYNEQFF.

This clone was found a few times. CDR3 sequence reads: CASSEGQGGKNIQYF. CDR3 coding DNA: TGCGCCAGCAGTGAGGGACAGGGAGGCAAAAACATTCAGTACTTC. The J gene is TRBJ2-4, the V gene TRBV10-1, with TRBD1 identical over 8 bases. J lost 3 bases, V lost 2 bases, and 3 bases had no gene match. Germline loops: CDR1 WNHNN, CDR2 SYGVQD (reference sequence). CDR3 length: 15 amino acids.

The genes are TRBV5-4 and TRBJ2-7, with 11 bases lining up with TRBD2. Germline CDR1 SGHNT, CDR2 YYREEE (reference sequence). The trim removed 4 bases at V and 2 bases at J, leaving 2 bases unmatched. The CDR3 is 14 residues long. The DNA of the CDR3 is TGTGCCAGCAGCAAGGGACTAGCGGCCTACGAGCAGTACTTC. This encodes CASSKGLAAYEQYF.

The chain has TRBV23-1 and TRBJ1-5; no reliable D call. TRBV23-1 is an ORF, with its function uncertain. This CDR3 spans 18 amino acids. Between the trimmed V and J ends, which lost 0 bases and 0 bases, there was a span of 15 bases. The DNA for the CDR3 is TGCGCCAGCAGTCAATCGAGACCGGGAGGTGATAGCAATCAGCCCCAGCATTTT. This codes for CASSQSRPGGDSNQPQHF.

The chain combines TRBV19 with TRBJ1-2, with 10 bases lining up with TRBD1. Germline-derived CDR1 and CDR2 are LNHDA and SQIVND (reference sequence). The V and J ends lost 7 bases and 3 bases, in that order; junction bases with no gene match: 11. CDR3 length: 16 amino acids. The CDR3 sequence: CASTPEWDRGYYGYTF. In DNA, the CDR3 is TGTGCCAGTACCCCGGAGTGGGACAGGGGCTACTATGGCTACACCTTC.

The V and J genes are TRBV12-5 and TRBJ1-2; perhaps TRBD1 as D (5 bases). V was cut by 9 bases and J by 1 base, with 21 bases left in between. This CDR3 comprises 16 residues. CDR1 and CDR2 from the germline V gene are LGHNT and FRNRAP. In DNA, the CDR3 is TGTGCTAGCACGTTGACCCAGGGACGGAGTAACTATGGCTACACCTTC. Encoded protein: CASTLTQGRSNYGYTF.

The chain is built from TRBV4-1 and TRBJ2-2; the D gene is possibly TRBD1 (5 bases). Trimming stripped 0 bases from V and 2 bases from J, with 13 bases between. Germline V gene lookup returns CDR1 MGHRA and CDR2 YSYEKL. The CDR3 consists of 17 residues. The CDR3 DNA follows: TGCGCCAGCAGCCAAGATCAGTACAGGCCAAACACCGGGGAGCTGTTTTTT. Translating gives CASSQDQYRPNTGELFF.

This clone has only a few counts. The chain has TRBV4-1 and TRBJ2-7; D unresolved. Germline loops: CDR1 MGHRA, CDR2 YSYEKL. This CDR3 comprises 13 residues. Trimming removed 0 bases at V and 6 bases at J, with 9 bases between. CDR3 loop: CASSQDRAREQYF. The CDR3 DNA reads TGCGCCAGCAGCCAAGATCGGGCACGCGAGCAGTACTTC.

In its sample, this clone was seen a few times. The chain links TRBV13 to TRBJ1-2; D gene uncertain. Trimming pared 3 bases from V and 6 bases from J, leaving 8 bases between. Germline CDR1 reads PRHDT; CDR2 reads FYEKMQ (reference sequence). There are 12 residues in the CDR3. The CDR3 is CASSFLSNGYTF. The CDR3 DNA follows: TGTGCCAGCAGCTTTCTCTCAAATGGCTACACCTTC.

J is TRBJ1-1 and V is TRBV7-3; D remains unclear. From germline, CDR1 is SGHTA and CDR2 FQGTGA. CDR3 length: 15 residues. Trimming cost V 6 bases and J 5 bases, with 19 bases left between them. The CDR3 nucleotides are TGTGCCAGCAGGCGAAACGGAAACCGGGGTACTGAAGCTTTCTTT. Its protein is CASRRNGNRGTEAFF.

The chain employs TRBV6-1 and TRBJ1-2; 7 nucleotides align to TRBD1. V trimming: 6 bases; J trimming: 6 bases; junction bases outside the gene matches: 10. Germline loops: CDR1 MNHNS, CDR2 SASEGT. CDR3 size: 14 residues. For the CDR3, the DNA is TGTGCCAGCAGCCCAATCGACAGGGCACATGGCTACACCTTC. Translating gives CASSPIDRAHGYTF.

This sequence joins TRBV9 and TRBJ2-3; no firm D call. V lost 2 bases, J lost 2 bases, and 9 bases lay in between. Per germline, CDR1 SGDLS and CDR2 YYNGEE. The CDR3 consists of 14 residues. In nucleotides, the CDR3 is TGTGCCAGCAGCGTCTCCGGGTACACAGATACGCAGTATTTT. Its protein product is CASSVSGYTDTQYF.

CDR3 loop: CASSSGFSSYEQYF. CDR3 nucleotide sequence: TGTGCCAGCAGCAGCGGGTTTAGCTCCTACGAGCAGTACTTC. The V gene is TRBV11-2, the J gene TRBJ2-7; TRBD2 is a possible D gene (6 bases). V lost 5 bases and J 0 bases, leaving 11 bases between the germline ends. CDR3 length: 14 residues. Per the germline V gene, CDR1 is SGHAT and CDR2 is FQNNGV.

The J gene is TRBJ2-1, the V gene TRBV11-2; 11 nucleotides line up with TRBD2. V dropped 3 bases and J dropped 6; count of bases not matched to a gene: 10. CDR3 size: 17 residues. CDR1 SGHAT and CDR2 FQNNGV come from the germline V gene. The CDR3 loop is CASSLTSGTLGFNEQFF. The DNA of the CDR3 is TGTGCCAGCAGCTTGACTAGCGGGACCCTCGGGTTCAATGAGCAGTTCTTC.

V and J are TRBV9 and TRBJ1-6; the D gene is possibly TRBD1 (5 bases). The CDR3 spans 14 residues. Germline CDR1 reads SGDLS; CDR2 reads YYNGEE. V gave up 4 bases and J gave up 8 bases, with 13 bases separating them. CDR3 sequence reads: CASSTLTVDSPLHF. The CDR3 DNA reads as TGTGCCAGCAGCACCCTGACAGTAGATTCACCCCTCCACTTT.

This rearrangement joins TRBV11-1 to TRBJ2-7, with TRBD2 matching over 7 bases. V trimming: 5 bases; J trimming: 7 bases; junction bases outside the gene matches: 20. The length of the CDR3 is 17 residues. CDR1 is SGHAT and CDR2 is FQDESV in the germline V gene (reference sequence). The CDR3 sequence: CASSPPLAESVWGEQYF. The CDR3 nucleotides read TGTGCCAGCAGCCCCCCCCTAGCGGAGTCTGTATGGGGAGAGCAGTACTTC.

This clone was recorded once. The chain recombines TRBV5-1 with TRBJ2-5; the D gene could be TRBD1 or TRBD2 (5 bases each). Looked up from germline, CDR1 is SGHRS and CDR2 is YFSETQ. V was cut by 2 bases and J by 4 bases, with 12 bases left in between. The CDR3 loop spans 14 amino acids. The CDR3 region has the DNA TGCGCCAGCAGCTTCCAGGGAGTGATAGAGACCCAGTACTTC. Translation: CASSFQGVIETQYF. Based on the CDR3 plus reference TRBV5-1 and TRBJ2-5, the full variable domain is KAGVTQTPRYLIKTRGQQVTLSCSPISGHRSVSWYQQTPGQGLQFLFEYFSETQRNKGNFPGRFSGRQFSNSRSEMNVSTLELGDSALYLCASSFQGVIETQYFGPGTRLLVL.

The chain is built from TRBV19 and TRBJ1-2; D not certain. The V end lost 8 bases, the J end lost 1 base, and 11 bases lay between the germline ends. The CDR3 has 13 residues. CDR1 and CDR2 (germline): LNHDA, SQIVND (reference sequence). The CDR3 sequence is CASVLNNNYGYTF. CDR3 sequence (DNA): TGTGCCAGTGTTCTGAACAATAACTATGGCTACACCTTC.

The chain carries TRBV18 and TRBJ2-1, with 11 positions matching TRBD2. The CDR3 loop spans 14 amino acids. V lost 3 bases, J lost 8 bases, and 3 bases stayed unmatched. Germline V gives CDR1 KGHSH, CDR2 LQKENI. CDR3 loop: CASSPTSGSHEQFF. The CDR3 DNA reads as TGTGCCAGCTCACCCACTAGCGGGAGCCATGAGCAGTTCTTC.

V usage is TRBV7-9 and J usage is TRBJ2-1; the match to TRBD2 covers 8 bases. The V gene's germline CDR1 is SEHNR and CDR2 FQNEAQ (reference sequence). The V gene end was trimmed by 5 bases and the J gene end by 9 bases; junction bases not matched to a gene: 9. CDR3 size: 14 residues. The CDR3 is CASSRGGIQFEQFF. The CDR3 region has the DNA TGTGCCAGCAGCCGGGGGGGTATTCAATTTGAGCAGTTCTTC.

V gene TRBV5-1 combines with J gene TRBJ2-3; 7 bases match TRBD2. Trimming at V came to 1 base and at J to 4 bases, leaving 12 bases not matched to a gene. The length of the CDR3 is 17 residues. Germline values: CDR1 SGHRS, CDR2 YFSETQ. The CDR3 is CASSLNGVGGPPDTQYF. The CDR3 nucleotides read TGCGCCAGCAGCTTGAATGGAGTGGGAGGGCCCCCAGATACGCAGTATTTT.

The chain uses TRBV5-3 and TRBJ2-5; no reliable D call. TRBV5-3 is reported as an ORF; its role is uncertain. This CDR3 comprises 15 residues. Trimming pared 1 base from V and 2 bases from J, leaving 12 bases between. The CDR3 DNA reads TGTGCCAGAAGCTTGCGGTACCGGGTTCAAGAGACCCAGTACTTC. Its translation: CARSLRYRVQETQYF.

This clone was counted between two and nine times. The gene calls are TRBV6-5 and TRBJ1-2, with unresolved D. CDR1 and CDR2 (germline): MNHEY, SVGAGI. This CDR3 region has 13 residues. V dropped 4 bases and J dropped 2 bases, with 8 bases sitting between them. CDR3 DNA sequence: TGTGCCAGCAGTTTTCAGATGAACTATGGCTACACCTTC. Protein sequence: CASSFQMNYGYTF.

This chain uses TRBV15 with TRBJ2-5, with 7 bases that match TRBD2. In germline, CDR1 is LNHNV, CDR2 YYDKDF (reference sequence). The CDR3 is made up of 17 amino acids. V lost 5 bases and J lost 5; bases outside the gene matches: 17. The CDR3 loop is CATSQTRDYLPGETQYF. For the CDR3, the DNA is TGTGCCACCAGCCAGACCCGGGACTACTTGCCGGGGGAGACCCAGTACTTC.

The chain is built from TRBV7-6 and TRBJ2-3, with D hard to call. Germline CDR1 reads SGHVS; CDR2 reads FNYEAQ. The CDR3 spans 16 residues. Trimming pared 1 base from V and 2 bases from J, leaving 13 bases between. The CDR3, as DNA: TGTGCCAGCAGCTTAGTTATGTGGAATTTCACAGATACGCAGTATTTT. Residues: CASSLVMWNFTDTQYF.